This T cell receptor beta chain came from a study of T cells after yellow fever vaccination. CDR1 MNHEY and CDR2 SVGEGT come from the germline V gene. V was pared by 0 bases and J by 2 bases, with 18 bases between. The CDR3 loop spans 18 amino acids. A universal primer site and UMIs were added as TCR cDNA was made by 5'RACE template switching. One entry per CDR3 protein results from TCRdb running MiXCR on the 5' RACE reads. The sample shows 500,000 to 650,000 distinct CDR3 sequences, 9% to 15% of them seen only once. Concerning this clonotype: Its antigen is undetermined.

Broader study findings: FACS-sorted repertoires could contain abundant clonotypes contaminating from the bulk population. The study re-detected most primary-vaccination clones after the booster (under 97% CD4, roughly 91% CD8).

This TCR was recovered from a man aged 30-40 years who received the YFV17D yellow fever vaccine. Here the sequenced sample was PBMCs, taken on the day of the yellow fever booster vaccination. This chain uses TRBV6-2 or TRBV6-3 with TRBJ2-3; D is possibly TRBD2 (5 bases). The DNA of the CDR3 is TGTGCCAGCAGTTACTCGACTTTGCGGGCTAGACTCACAGATACGCAGTATTTT. The encoded protein is CASSYSTLRARLTDTQYF.